The 14 T cell receptor beta chains reported below all come from one sample, sequenced in a study of T cells in Graves' hyperthyroidism and ophthalmopathy. RNA transcripts gave rise to amplified TCR beta CDR3 regions. A set of HTBI primers served as the primers for a first-round RT-PCR of the TCR CDR3. Each CDR3 protein is one row after TCRdb ran MiXCR on the multiplex PCR reads. Of about 400,000 distinct CDR3 sequences listed, 20% to 25% were seen once; the top ten hold more than 60%. Sequenced sample: blood. All receptors come from a man aged 50 to 60 with Graves' hyperthyroidism.

The genes are TRBV6-1 and TRBJ2-3; 12 bases are shared with TRBD2. Germline loops: CDR1 MNHNS, CDR2 SASEGT. V was clipped by 10 bases and J by 5 bases; unmatched bases: 7. The CDR3 runs 14 residues. The CDR3 region is CATTSGRPGDTQYF. CDR3 nucleotides: TGTGCCACAACTAGCGGGAGGCCTGGAGATACGCAGTATTTT.

The rearrangement links TRBV29-1 to TRBJ2-4; 8 positions match TRBD2. The J segment lost 1 base and the V segment lost 7 bases, leaving 15 bases of the junction unmatched. This CDR3 region has 17 residues. The germline gives CDR1 SQVTM, CDR2 ANQGSEA. This chain's CDR3 is CSGALADYWRAKNIQYF. The CDR3 DNA is TGCAGCGGGGCACTAGCGGACTACTGGAGGGCCAAAAACATTCAGTACTTC.

This clonotype was counted once. The gene calls are TRBV28 and TRBJ1-2; 8 bases match TRBD1. V lost 3 bases, J lost 4 bases, and 10 bases stayed unmatched. The CDR3 totals 16 residues. Germline CDR1 reads MDHEN; CDR2 reads SYDVKM. The CDR3: CASSFPRGPHAYGYTF. The CDR3 DNA reads as TGTGCCAGCAGTTTCCCCAGGGGGCCCCATGCCTATGGCTACACCTTC.

This clonotype came up many times. The chain is built from TRBV28 and TRBJ2-2, with 8 bases that match TRBD1. Germline CDR1 reads MDHEN; CDR2 reads SYDVKM. V shed 5 bases and J 7 bases; nucleotides not matched to a gene: 6. The CDR3 is 14 residues long. CDR3 nucleotide sequence: TGTGCCAGCAGTACCAGGGGGCTATACGGGGAGCTGTTTTTT. Its protein is CASSTRGLYGELFF.

This clonotype turned up a few times. This rearrangement joins TRBV12-3 or TRBV12-4 to TRBJ2-5; 11 positions match TRBD2. The CDR3 consists of 15 residues. Trimming cost V 5 bases and J 2 bases; bases outside gene matches: 4. CDR3 sequence: CASSPRLAGQETQYF. DNA for the CDR3: TGTGCCAGCAGTCCTAGACTAGCGGGACAAGAGACCCAGTACTTC.

This clonotype came up a few times. The chain recombines TRBV12-3 or TRBV12-4 with TRBJ2-3; 10 bases are a match to TRBD2. V shed 6 bases and J 2 bases; nucleotides not matched to a gene: 11. This CDR3 spans 17 amino acids. In nucleotides, the CDR3 is TGTGCCAGCAGCAATGCCCGGAGCGGGAGGGCCACAGATACGCAGTATTTT. It encodes CASSNARSGRATDTQYF.

The chain combines TRBV6-1 with TRBJ2-3; perhaps TRBD1 as D (5 bases). V was clipped by 6 bases and J by 2 bases, with 18 bases between them. This CDR3 contains 16 residues. Germline loops: CDR1 MNHNS, CDR2 SASEGT. The CDR3 nucleotides read TGTGCCAGCAGCCCCAGACAGTGGGGATACACAGATACGCAGTATTTT. Amino acids: CASSPRQWGYTDTQYF.

The V and J genes are TRBV7-2 and TRBJ2-1; 8 positions agree with TRBD2. With 2 bases clipped from V and 4 bases from J, the junction kept 13 bases outside the gene matches. The CDR3 is 18 residues long. CDR1 and CDR2 (germline): SGHTA, FQGNSA. CDR3 in DNA: TGTGCCAGCAGCTTAACCCCCTCAACGGGACTAGTTTACAATGAGCAGTTCTTC. Its translation is CASSLTPSTGLVYNEQFF.

The table lists this clonotype with many counts. This chain connects TRBV29-1 to TRBJ2-5, with 8 bases aligning to TRBD1. The CDR3 covers 12 residues. Per the germline V gene, CDR1 is SQVTM and CDR2 is ANQGSEA. After removal of 3 bases from V and 5 bases from J, the junction contained 2 bases not matched to a gene. CDR3 amino acids: CSVDRGRETQYF. The CDR3 nucleotides are TGCAGCGTTGACAGGGGGCGGGAGACCCAGTACTTC.

There are a few counts of this clonotype. The chain uses TRBV10-3 and TRBJ2-3; 10 bases match TRBD2. V shed 11 bases and J 3 bases; nucleotides not matched to a gene: 5. The germline V gene has CDR1 ENHRY and CDR2 SYGVKD. CDR3 length equals 13 residues. CDR3 coding DNA: TGTGCCCTCGGGACTAGCGAAACAGATACGCAGTATTTT. As protein: CALGTSETDTQYF.

This clonotype has a count of ten or more. The V and J genes are TRBV2 and TRBJ2-5; D is perhaps TRBD2 (5 bases). CDR3 length: 12 residues. Germline CDR1 and CDR2: SNHLY and FYNNEI. Trimming took 7 bases from V and 1 from J, leaving 7 bases between them. The CDR3 nucleotides read TGTGCCAGCAAGAGGGTCCAAGAGACCCAGTACTTC. Its translation is CASKRVQETQYF. Together with reference TRBV2 and TRBJ2-5, the CDR3 gives the full variable domain: EPEVTQTPSHQVTQMGQEVILRCVPISNHLYFYWYRQILGQKVEFLVSFYNNEISEKSEIFDDQFSVERPDGSNFTLKIRSTKLEDSAMYFCASKRVQETQYFGPGTRLLVL.

This clonotype was seen many times. The chain is built from TRBV7-9 and TRBJ2-7; possibly TRBD2 for D (7 bases). CDR1 SEHNR and CDR2 FQNEAQ come from the germline V gene (reference sequence). The CDR3 covers 14 residues. The V end lost 1 base, the J end lost 3 bases, and 10 bases lay between the germline ends. The DNA for the CDR3 is TGTGCCAGCAGCTTAGGGGAGGGGGGCTACGAGCAGTACTTC. Amino acids: CASSLGEGGYEQYF.

This clonotype came up many times. The rearrangement links TRBV11-2 to TRBJ1-1; D gene ambiguous. V was shortened by 0 bases and J by 0 bases, with 5 bases between the two germline ends. CDR3 length: 14 amino acids. The germline V gene encodes CDR1 SGHAT and CDR2 FQNNGV. The CDR3 coding sequence is TGTGCCAGCAGCTTAGAGGGGTTGAACACTGAAGCTTTCTTT. It yields the protein CASSLEGLNTEAFF. The full variable domain, with the rest looked up from reference TRBV11-2 and TRBJ1-1, is EAGVAQSPRYKIIEKRQSVAFWCNPISGHATLYWYQQILGQGPKLLIQFQNNGVVDDSQLPKDRFSAERLKGVDSTLKIQPAKLEDSAVYLCASSLEGLNTEAFFGQGTRLTVV.

In its sample, this clonotype was seen many times. CDR3 sequence: CASTQQGLDIQYF. The CDR3 DNA reads as TGTGCCAGCACCCAGCAGGGGTTGGACATTCAGTACTTC. The J gene is TRBJ2-4, the V gene TRBV12-3 or TRBV12-4, with D possibly being TRBD1 (6 bases). Trimming shortened V by 7 bases and J by 8 bases, and 15 bases separated the two germline ends. The CDR3 covers 13 residues.